This T cell receptor (beta chain) is drawn from a study of T cell responses to AZD1222 COVID-19 vaccine. Study-wide results and limits: When two AZD1222 doses had been given, Spike-specific TCR breadth and depth rose. In a largely white British group with more females than males, clonal diversity was possibly underestimated.

CDR3 length equals 15 residues. CDR1 and CDR2 (germline): MNHEY, SMNVEV (reference sequence). V was clipped by 3 bases and J by 4 bases, with 15 bases between them. The data were produced by immunoSEQ multiplex PCR, yet TCRdb's version contains in-frame clones alone and is incomplete. The table has about 160,000 clones, 91% seen once. For this clone: Its antigen is as yet unknown.

The input for sequencing was peripheral blood, taken on day 0 of AZD1222 vaccination. The rearrangement links TRBV27 to TRBJ1-2; D is perhaps TRBD1 (5 bases). The clonotype originates from an adult in good health. The CDR3 sequence: CASSFSGGMGYGYTF. The CDR3 coding sequence is TGTGCCAGCAGTTTTTCCGGGGGAATGGGCTATGGCTACACCTTC.